This is a list of T cell receptor beta chains from one sample in a study of shared T cell receptors in the human thymus. Here immunoSEQ multiplex PCR was the method, and the copy in TCRdb shows in-frame clones only, minus some. The sample has some 700,000 clones; around 85% are singletons. These data were also reused for a study on human thymus T cells.

Sequencing used thymocytes. These receptors came from a girl under three years old with a congenital heart defect. The conserved cysteine and the conserved F or W are not part of the CDR3 here. Fields, in order: CDR3 length, D gene, V gene, J gene, CDR3 protein. The D gene is left open where the match is weak.

12	TRBD1	TRBV15	TRBJ1-1	ATSRTGLSTEAF
13	.	TRBV5-6	TRBJ1-2	ASSLRDIRYGDYT
13	TRBD1	TRBV19	TRBJ1-1	ASSKPGQMNTEAF
14	.	TRBV10-3	TRBJ1-5	AIRASRNPRGQPQH
9	.	TRBV2	TRBJ2-1	ARAPGNEQF
12	.	TRBV6-6	TRBJ2-7	ASSYLGHRYEQY
16	TRBD1	TRBV28	TRBJ1-5	ASRPLSTGGTDNQPQH
12	.	TRBV5-1	TRBJ2-7	ASSLALDSYEQY
14	.	TRBV15	TRBJ1-6	ATSRVRQGAGSPLH
11	.	TRBV7-2	TRBJ1-2	ASSSPGRRGYT
16	TRBD1	TRBV19	TRBJ1-5	ASSSPPGQGHSNQPQH
14	.	TRBV30	TRBJ2-6	AWSGSEDSGANVLT
15	TRBD1	TRBV4-1	TRBJ1-5	ASSQLPAGGDGGPQH
9	.	TRBV11-3	TRBJ2-1	ASSLEGEQF
11	.	TRBV29-1	TRBJ2-1	SVENRNPHEQF
12	.	TRBV11-2	TRBJ1-2	ASSSLSLTHGYT
10	.	TRBV15	TRBJ1-5	ATSRIDQPQH
12	.	TRBV5-8	TRBJ1-2	ASSPRQICYGYT
14	TRBD1	TRBV4-1	TRBJ2-1	ASSLTGTGVGNEQF
12	.	TRBV27	TRBJ1-1	ASSHRGMSTEAF
12	.	TRBV10-3	TRBJ2-7	AIRETGPTYEQY
11	.	TRBV6-5	TRBJ2-3	ASRNSFPDTQY
16	.	TRBV28	TRBJ1-2	ASSLSPLQQGPVYGYT
16	.	TRBV4-2	TRBJ2-2	ASSQDIRRGEHTGELF
13	.	TRBV29-1	TRBJ1-1	SVDDLGWASGEAF
15	TRBD1	TRBV7-6	TRBJ1-1	ASSLGGWDRAPVEAF
14	TRBD1	TRBV11-2	TRBJ1-1	ASSLMRGQGSTEAF
14	TRBD1	TRBV14	TRBJ1-2	ASSHSLDRVNYGYT
14	.	TRBV5-5	TRBJ1-2	ASSRENRDSHEYYT
11	.	TRBV6-1	TRBJ1-5	ASSERLRQPQH
19	TRBD2	TRBV5-1	TRBJ2-1	ASIRTPWGAGGSSSYNEQF
13	.	TRBV12-5	TRBJ1-3	ASGPSGTRRILTY
14	.	TRBV27	TRBJ1-4	ASSLSAGLTNEKLF
15	TRBD2	TRBV27	TRBJ2-1	ASSPVVAGGQGNEQF
10	.	TRBV7-9	TRBJ2-1	ASSSRGREQF
12	.	TRBV7-4	TRBJ2-1	ASSSGKTGNEQF
16	.	TRBV30	TRBJ1-2	AWSVPPPTGKVYGGYT
13	.	TRBV5-6	TRBJ2-3	ASSLWQGPTDTQY
11	.	TRBV12-5	TRBJ2-7	ASVDSTVYEQY
14	TRBD1	TRBV5-1	TRBJ1-2	ASSLSPRGTNYGYT
15	TRBD2	TRBV18	TRBJ2-3	ASSPGFGGESTDTQY
13	.	TRBV28	TRBJ1-1	ASSPLKGGGTEAF
13	TRBD2	TRBV29-1	TRBJ2-7	SVEDRGGTSYEQY
14	.	TRBV25-1	TRBJ2-7	ASSGDRATGYYEQY
12	.	TRBV6-5	TRBJ2-7	ASSYVRQGNEQY
11	TRBD1	TRBV13	TRBJ1-2	ASSGQGGYGYT
13	.	TRBV4-1	TRBJ2-2	ASSPGLLNTGELF
14	TRBD1	TRBV29-1	TRBJ1-6	SVEDLRDREFSPLH
14	TRBD2	TRBV19	TRBJ2-1	ASQFLTSGGSAEQF
14	.	TRBV5-1	TRBJ1-2	ASSPDSTGGHSGYT
13	TRBD1	TRBV5-4	TRBJ1-1	ASRRTGGFRTEAF
12	.	TRBV7-6	TRBJ1-1	ASSLERRNTEAF